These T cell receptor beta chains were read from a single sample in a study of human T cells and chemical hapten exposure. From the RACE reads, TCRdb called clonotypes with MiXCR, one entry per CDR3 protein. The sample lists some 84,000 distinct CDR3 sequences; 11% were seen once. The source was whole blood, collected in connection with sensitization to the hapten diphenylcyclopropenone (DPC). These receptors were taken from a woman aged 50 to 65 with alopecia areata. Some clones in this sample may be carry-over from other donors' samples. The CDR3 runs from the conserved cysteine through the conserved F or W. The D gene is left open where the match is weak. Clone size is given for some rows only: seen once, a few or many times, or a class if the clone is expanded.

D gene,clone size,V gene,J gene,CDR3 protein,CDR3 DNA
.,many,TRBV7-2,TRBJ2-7,CASKGADSGEQYF,TGTGCCAGCAAAGGTGCGGACTCGGGGGAGCAGTACTTC
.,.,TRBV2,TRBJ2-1,CASTRGSSYNEQFF,TGTGCCAGCACGCGCGGAAGCTCCTACAATGAGCAGTTCTTC
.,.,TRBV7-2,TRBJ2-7,CASSSLLEQYF,TGTGCCAGCAGCTCCCTTCTGGAGCAGTACTTC
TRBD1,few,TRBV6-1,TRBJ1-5,CASSDPWTGGNSNQPQHF,TGTGCCAGCAGTGACCCCTGGACAGGGGGCAATAGCAATCAGCCCCAGCATTTT
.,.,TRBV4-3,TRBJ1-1,CASSRVKQRAEAFF,TGCGCCAGCAGCCGAGTGAAACAGAGGGCTGAAGCTTTCTTT
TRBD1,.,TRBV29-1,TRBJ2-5,CSVEGGQGVSGETQYF,TGCAGCGTTGAAGGGGGACAGGGGGTGAGCGGAGAGACCCAGTACTTC
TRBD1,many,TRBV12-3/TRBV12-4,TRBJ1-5,CASSLRQGSNQPQHF,TGTGCCAGCAGTTTAAGACAGGGTAGCAATCAGCCCCAGCATTTT
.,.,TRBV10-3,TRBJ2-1,CAISESGNEQFF,TGTGCCATCAGTGAGTCGGGGAATGAGCAGTTCTTC
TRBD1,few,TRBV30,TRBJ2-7,CAWSVIDRDEQYF,TGTGCCTGGAGTGTCATCGACAGGGACGAGCAGTACTTC
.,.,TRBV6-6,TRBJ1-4,CASSSYEKLFF,TGTGCCAGCAGCTCGTATGAAAAACTGTTTTTT
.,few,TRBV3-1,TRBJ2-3,CASRGYRETQYF,TGTGCCAGCAGGGGTTACAGGGAAACGCAGTATTTT
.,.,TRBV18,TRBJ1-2,CASSAKVTDYGYTF,TGTGCCAGCTCAGCGAAGGTTACGGACTATGGCTACACCTTC
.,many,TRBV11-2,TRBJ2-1,CASSLDNEQFF,TGTGCCAGCAGCTTAGACAATGAGCAGTTCTTC
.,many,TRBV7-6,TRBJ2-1,CASSLAETTLEFF,TGTGCCAGCAGCTTAGCGGAGACGACCCTGGAGTTCTTC
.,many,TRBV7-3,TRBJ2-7,CASSYSGSDRYEQYF,TGTGCCAGCAGCTACTCGGGATCGGATCGATACGAGCAGTACTTC
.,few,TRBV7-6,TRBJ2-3,CASSFGERDTQYF,TGTGCCAGCAGCTTTGGGGAACGGGATACGCAGTATTTT
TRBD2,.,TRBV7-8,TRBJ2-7,CASSSIGAGGSGEQYF,TGTGCCAGCAGCTCAATAGGAGCGGGAGGTTCTGGCGAGCAGTACTTC
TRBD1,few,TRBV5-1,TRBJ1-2,CASSMEGALGGYTF,TGCGCCAGCAGTATGGAGGGGGCGCTGGGTGGCTACACCTTC
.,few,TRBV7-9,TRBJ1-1,CASSQDRYTEAFF,TGTGCCAGCAGCCAAGACAGGTACACTGAAGCTTTCTTT
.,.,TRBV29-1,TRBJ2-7,CSVPDGWNGEQYF,TGCAGCGTCCCGGACGGATGGAATGGCGAGCAGTACTTC
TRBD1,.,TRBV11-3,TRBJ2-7,CASSLGGGKAYEQYF,TGTGCCAGCAGCTTAGGAGGGGGCAAAGCCTACGAGCAGTACTTC
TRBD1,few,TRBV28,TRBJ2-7,CASRPGTGSLYEQYF,TGTGCCAGCAGACCCGGGACAGGGTCCCTCTACGAGCAGTACTTC
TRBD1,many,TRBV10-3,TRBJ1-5,CAISGTGGIGNQPQHF,TGTGCCATCAGTGGGACAGGGGGAATTGGCAATCAGCCCCAGCATTTT
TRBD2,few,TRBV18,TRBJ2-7,CASSPTSETYEQYF,TGTGCCAGCTCACCGACTAGCGAGACCTACGAGCAGTACTTC
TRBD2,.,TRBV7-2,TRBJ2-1,CASSSVVAGVGRNEQFF,TGTGCCAGCAGCTCAGTGGTAGCGGGAGTTGGGCGGAATGAGCAGTTCTTC
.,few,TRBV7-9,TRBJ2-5,CASSTGGGIETQYF,TGTGCCAGCAGCACAGGCGGCGGGATAGAGACCCAGTACTTC